The 10 T cell receptor beta chains given below trace back to one sample, sequenced in a study of T cells in Graves' hyperthyroidism and ophthalmopathy (dated by TCRdb to about 2019). Library generation was performed with multiplex PCR. TCRdb names Illumina HiSeq 2000 as the instrument used. TCR beta CDR3 regions were amplified from RNA transcripts. The first round of RT-PCR for the TCR CDR3 was performed with the HTBI primer set and the Qiagen OneStep RT-PCR kit. The public reads were reprocessed in TCRdb via fastp at Q25 and MiXCR, keeping in-frame beta chains. CDR3 protein sequences are deduplicated, and each keeps its most common genes and DNA. The table for this sample lists 250,000 to 300,000 distinct CDR3 sequences; approximately 14% of them were counted only once. The ten most abundant clones make up 7.9% of the sample. The sequenced material came from blood. Source of these receptors: a middle-aged woman with Graves' hyperthyroidism.

This clonotype was recorded a few times. The V and J genes are TRBV4-1 and TRBJ1-5; the D gene is possibly TRBD1 (6 bases). Germline CDR1 and CDR2: MGHRA and YSYEKL. V was trimmed by 0 bases and J by 1 base, leaving 16 bases between them. The CDR3 extends over 18 amino acids. The CDR3 DNA reads as TGCGCCAGCAGCCAAGATGGTACAGGGTCCAGGAGCAATCAGCCCCAGCATTTT. Its translation: CASSQDGTGSRSNQPQHF.

This clonotype was seen repeatedly, ten times or more. The chain uses TRBV6-1 and TRBJ2-3; D is undetermined. The length of the CDR3 is 12 residues. Germline-derived CDR1 and CDR2 are MNHNS and SASEGT. V lost 6 bases, J lost 8 bases, and 12 bases lay in between. CDR3 in amino acids: CASSPNDGTQYF. CDR3 bases: TGTGCCAGCAGCCCCAACGACGGTACGCAGTATTTT.

This clonotype occurred many times. The chain is built from TRBV3-1 and TRBJ1-1; no clear D. Trimming took off 0 bases at V and 10 bases at J, with 12 bases between the two ends. The CDR3 covers 13 residues. Germline V gene lookup returns CDR1 LGHDT and CDR2 YNNKEL (reference sequence). The CDR3 nucleotides read TGTGCCAGCAGCCAAGATAGCACACGGCGAGCTTTCTTT. Amino acid sequence: CASSQDSTRRAFF.

This clonotype has only a few counts. The J gene is TRBJ2-7, the V gene TRBV7-9; possible D gene TRBD1, 5 bases. CDR1 SEHNR and CDR2 FQNEAQ come from the germline V gene (reference sequence). V was clipped by 5 bases and J by 6 bases, with 17 bases between them. CDR3 size: 14 residues. The CDR3 DNA sequence: TGTGCCAGCAGCCCGGTGGGTCCAGGGCTCGAGCAGTACTTC. This translates into CASSPVGPGLEQYF.

This clonotype has at least ten counts. The V and J genes are TRBV7-9 and TRBJ2-2; 9 bases align to TRBD2. After removal of 7 bases from V and 5 bases from J, the junction contained 8 bases not matched to a gene. Germline CDR1 and CDR2: SEHNR and FQNEAQ (reference sequence). The CDR3 loop spans 15 amino acids. CDR3 loop: CASTKTSGGTGELFF. DNA for the CDR3: TGTGCCAGCACCAAGACTAGCGGAGGGACCGGGGAGCTGTTTTTT.

This rearrangement joins TRBV5-4 to TRBJ2-7, with D possibly being TRBD1 (6 bases). CDR3 length: 15 residues. Germline V gives CDR1 SGHNT, CDR2 YYREEE (reference sequence). V shed 5 bases and J shed 6 bases, with 21 bases lying between them. In DNA form, the CDR3 reads TGTGCCAGCAGGACCAACCGGGACATGGTCGGCGAGCAGTACTTC. Translation: CASRTNRDMVGEQYF. Full variable domain (missing parts from reference TRBV5-4 and TRBJ2-7): ETGVTQSPTHLIKTRGQQVTLRCSSQSGHNTVSWYQQALGQGPQFIFQYYREEENGRGNFPPRFSGLQFPNYSSELNVNALELDDSALYLCASRTNRDMVGEQYFGPGTRLTVT.

This clonotype has a count of ten or more. J is TRBJ1-1 and V is TRBV7-6; D unresolved. Germline CDR1 and CDR2: SGHVS and FNYEAQ. V lost 6 bases and J lost 0, with 11 bases in between. The CDR3 length is 14 residues. CDR3 loop: CASSRVDMNTEAFF. CDR3 nucleotides: TGTGCCAGCAGTAGAGTCGATATGAACACTGAAGCTTTCTTT.

This clonotype was counted ten times or more. The chain joins TRBV30 to TRBJ2-7, with a possible D match to TRBD1 (5 bases). CDR3 length equals 12 residues. Trimming took 2 bases from V and 4 from J, leaving 9 bases between them. Germline assignment: CDR1 GTSNPN and CDR2 SVGIG (reference sequence). The chain's CDR3 is CAWSSRQYEQYF. The CDR3 DNA reads as TGTGCCTGGAGTTCCCGACAGTACGAGCAGTACTTC.

This clonotype was seen ten or more times. The rearrangement links TRBV7-3 to TRBJ2-3; D might be TRBD2 (6 bases). In germline, CDR1 is SGHTA, CDR2 FQGTGA. V was clipped by 5 bases and J by 9 bases, with 12 bases between them. The CDR3 length is 12 residues. The CDR3 loop reads CASSRSGETQYF. The CDR3 DNA reads TGTGCCAGCAGCCGTTCGGGGGAAACGCAGTATTTT.

This sequence joins TRBV19 and TRBJ1-4; no firm D call. The CDR3 extends over 14 amino acids. CDR1 is LNHDA, CDR2 SQIVND, per germline (reference sequence). Trimming pared 3 bases from V and 7 bases from J, leaving 12 bases between. In nucleotides, the CDR3 is TGTGCCAGTAGTATGGGCATAGCGAGTGAAAAACTGTTTTTT. Protein: CASSMGIASEKLFF.